A selection of T cell receptor beta chains follows, all from one sample in a study of T cells in Graves' hyperthyroidism and ophthalmopathy. TCRdb called the multiplex PCR reads again in MiXCR, with one record for every CDR3 protein. Among around 600,000 distinct CDR3 sequences listed, 14% were seen once. Sample: blood. These receptors were taken from a woman under 30 with Graves' ophthalmopathy. Both conserved end residues are part of each CDR3. A D gene is named only where the DNA matches it firmly. Expanded clones get a size class; other rows say once, few or many, or leave the size out.

J: TRBJ1-2
size: -
V: TRBV7-2
D: -
CDR3: CASRSTGLANYGYTF
DNA: TGTGCCAGCAGGTCTACAGGGCTGGCTAACTATGGCTACACCTTC

J: TRBJ1-5
size: -
V: TRBV19
D: -
CDR3: CASSIGSGINQPQHF
DNA: TGTGCCAGTAGTATTGGGTCAGGGATCAATCAGCCCCAGCATTTT

J: TRBJ1-2
size: -
V: TRBV6-2/TRBV6-3
D: -
CDR3: CASRPTGSGYTF
DNA: TGTGCCAGCAGACCAACAGGGTCGGGCTACACCTTC

J: TRBJ2-3
size: many
V: TRBV30
D: -
CDR3: CAWSQGNTDTQYF
DNA: TGTGCCTGGAGCCAAGGGAACACAGATACGCAGTATTTT

J: TRBJ2-6
size: -
V: TRBV7-9
D: -
CDR3: CASSPAQGSGANVLTF
DNA: TGTGCCAGCAGCCCCGCTCAGGGCTCTGGGGCCAACGTCCTGACTTTC

J: TRBJ1-5
size: -
V: TRBV9
D: TRBD1
CDR3: CASSALGGNQPQHF
DNA: TGTGCCAGCAGTGCCCTAGGGGGCAACCAGCCCCAGCATTTT

J: TRBJ2-1
size: many
V: TRBV12-3/TRBV12-4
D: -
CDR3: CASSLLYGDNEQFF
DNA: TGTGCCAGCAGTTTACTATACGGAGACAATGAGCAGTTCTTC

J: TRBJ2-1
size: many
V: TRBV18
D: -
CDR3: CASSPPAGGDEQFF
DNA: TGTGCCAGCTCACCACCGGCAGGAGGCGATGAGCAGTTCTTC

J: TRBJ1-2
size: few
V: TRBV30
D: -
CDR3: CAWSETGAGDGYTF
DNA: TGTGCCTGGAGCGAAACCGGGGCAGGGGATGGCTACACCTTC

J: TRBJ2-1
size: -
V: TRBV19
D: TRBD1
CDR3: CARNTGDPYNEQFF
DNA: TGTGCCAGGAACACAGGGGACCCCTACAATGAGCAGTTCTTC

J: TRBJ2-7
size: many
V: TRBV27
D: -
CDR3: CASSLSGGSAASEQYF
DNA: TGTGCCAGCAGTTTATCGGGGGGCTCCGCGGCCAGCGAGCAGTACTTC

J: TRBJ2-4
size: -
V: TRBV29-1
D: TRBD1
CDR3: CSVEEMDRGPANIQYF
DNA: TGCAGCGTTGAAGAGATGGACAGGGGGCCGGCAAACATTCAGTACTTC

J: TRBJ2-1
size: many
V: TRBV20-1
D: TRBD2
CDR3: CSATIAGVHNEQFF
DNA: TGCAGTGCCACAATAGCGGGAGTCCACAATGAGCAGTTCTTC

J: TRBJ1-1
size: few
V: TRBV4-2
D: TRBD1
CDR3: CASGQGREGAFF
DNA: TGTGCCAGCGGACAGGGAAGGGAGGGGGCTTTCTTT

J: TRBJ2-1
size: many
V: TRBV27
D: TRBD2
CDR3: CASSRLAGGLFF
DNA: TGTGCCAGCAGTCGATTAGCGGGAGGTCTGTTCTTC

J: TRBJ2-1
size: many
V: TRBV12-3/TRBV12-4
D: TRBD2
CDR3: CASSLETSGGGKQFF
DNA: TGTGCCAGCAGTTTAGAGACTAGCGGGGGGGGAAAGCAGTTCTTC

J: TRBJ1-4
size: -
V: TRBV12-3/TRBV12-4
D: -
CDR3: CASSLNNLGGWNEKLFF
DNA: TGTGCCAGCAGTTTAAATAATTTGGGGGGTTGGAATGAAAAACTGTTTTTT

J: TRBJ2-2
size: many
V: TRBV12-3/TRBV12-4
D: -
CDR3: CASTAKNRGLSVPHTGELFF
DNA: TGTGCCAGCACAGCTAAAAATCGGGGCCTCAGCGTCCCTCACACCGGGGAGCTGTTTTTT

J: TRBJ2-3
size: many
V: TRBV12-3/TRBV12-4
D: TRBD2
CDR3: CASAQAGVSGDTQYF
DNA: TGTGCCAGCGCCCAGGCGGGGGTTTCGGGAGATACGCAGTATTTT

J: TRBJ1-5
size: few
V: TRBV19
D: -
CDR3: CASSIPPTGGQPQHF
DNA: TGTGCCAGTAGTATCCCCCCGACAGGAGGGCAGCCCCAGCATTTT

J: TRBJ1-4
size: -
V: TRBV12-3/TRBV12-4
D: -
CDR3: CASSSSPRTEKLFF
DNA: TGTGCCAGCAGTTCCAGCCCACGGACTGAAAAACTGTTTTTT

J: TRBJ2-7
size: -
V: TRBV4-1
D: -
CDR3: CASSQVRSRGGYEQYF
DNA: TGCGCCAGCAGCCAAGTGAGGAGCAGGGGAGGTTACGAGCAGTACTTC

J: TRBJ1-1
size: many
V: TRBV12-3/TRBV12-4
D: -
CDR3: CASSIQGYTEAFF
DNA: TGTGCCAGCAGTATACAGGGCTACACTGAAGCTTTCTTT

J: TRBJ2-5
size: few
V: TRBV14
D: -
CDR3: CASSHLGSPTRETQYF
DNA: TGTGCCAGCAGCCATCTTGGGTCCCCCACAAGAGAGACCCAGTACTTC

J: TRBJ1-3
size: many
V: TRBV28
D: -
CDR3: CASSLPTSTGNTIYF
DNA: TGTGCCAGCAGTTTACCGACAAGTACTGGAAACACCATATATTTT

J: TRBJ2-1
size: few
V: TRBV24-1
D: TRBD2
CDR3: CATSASGVYNEQFF
DNA: TGTGCCACCAGTGCTAGCGGGGTGTACAATGAGCAGTTCTTC

J: TRBJ2-7
size: many
V: TRBV13
D: TRBD2
CDR3: CASSPGRTSSYEQYF
DNA: TGTGCCAGCAGTCCTGGGAGGACTAGCTCCTACGAGCAGTACTTC

J: TRBJ1-6
size: few
V: TRBV5-1
D: -
CDR3: CASSLQGPDNSPLHF
DNA: TGCGCCAGCAGCTTGCAGGGTCCCGATAATTCACCCCTCCACTTT

J: TRBJ2-1
size: -
V: TRBV7-9
D: TRBD2
CDR3: CASSVGTSGQYNEQFF
DNA: TGTGCCAGCAGCGTCGGGACTAGCGGACAGTACAATGAGCAGTTCTTC

J: TRBJ2-1
size: many
V: TRBV27
D: -
CDR3: CASSLQSFYNEQFF
DNA: TGTGCCAGCAGTTTACAAAGTTTCTACAATGAGCAGTTCTTC

J: TRBJ1-2
size: few
V: TRBV7-9
D: TRBD1
CDR3: CASSSPFSRGNDGYTF
DNA: TGTGCCAGCAGCTCCCCCTTTTCCAGGGGGAATGATGGCTACACCTTC

J: TRBJ2-3
size: many
V: TRBV5-1
D: -
CDR3: CASSGGFSTDTQYF
DNA: TGCGCCAGCAGCGGGGGATTTAGCACAGATACGCAGTATTTT

J: TRBJ2-2
size: -
V: TRBV6-5
D: -
CDR3: CASSYSPGLDPGELFF
DNA: TGTGCCAGCAGTTACTCGCCAGGCCTAGACCCCGGGGAGCTGTTTTTT

J: TRBJ1-5
size: many
V: TRBV5-5
D: TRBD1
CDR3: CAMLLDRGPKQPQHF
DNA: TGTGCCATGCTACTTGACAGGGGGCCGAAGCAGCCCCAGCATTTT

J: TRBJ2-7
size: few
V: TRBV12-3/TRBV12-4
D: -
CDR3: CASSVGGTAYEQYF
DNA: TGTGCCAGCAGCGTAGGGGGGACAGCCTACGAGCAGTACTTC

J: TRBJ2-7
size: many
V: TRBV2
D: TRBD1
CDR3: CASSILDRGYSLGEQYF
DNA: TGTGCCAGCAGCATCTTGGACAGGGGGTATTCCTTGGGTGAGCAGTACTTC

J: TRBJ2-1
size: -
V: TRBV19
D: TRBD2
CDR3: CASSILLAGGREQFF
DNA: TGTGCCAGTAGTATACTACTAGCGGGAGGGCGAGAGCAGTTCTTC

J: TRBJ1-1
size: many
V: TRBV24-1
D: -
CDR3: CATSMGGNTEAFF
DNA: TGTGCCACCAGTATGGGGGGGAACACTGAAGCTTTCTTT

J: TRBJ2-1
size: -
V: TRBV6-1
D: TRBD2
CDR3: CASSFGTSGSHNEQFF
DNA: TGTGCCAGCAGTTTCGGGACTAGCGGGAGTCATAATGAGCAGTTCTTC

J: TRBJ2-1
size: many
V: TRBV30
D: -
CDR3: CAWSVDGTGQQFF
DNA: TGTGCCTGGAGTGTAGACGGAACAGGGCAGCAGTTCTTC

J: TRBJ2-3
size: -
V: TRBV6-1
D: TRBD1
CDR3: CASSHYLADRGSTDTQYF
DNA: TGTGCCAGCAGTCACTACCTCGCGGACAGGGGGTCTACAGATACGCAGTATTTT

J: TRBJ2-7
size: many
V: TRBV20-1
D: -
CDR3: CSARVRGLSYEQYF
DNA: TGCAGTGCTAGAGTCCGGGGGCTCTCCTACGAGCAGTACTTC

J: TRBJ2-7
size: many
V: TRBV18
D: TRBD2
CDR3: CASSPTVLAGEQYF
DNA: TGTGCCAGCTCACCAACGGTGCTAGCGGGCGAGCAGTACTTC

J: TRBJ1-5
size: few
V: TRBV19
D: -
CDR3: CASSIIYSNQPQHF
DNA: TGTGCCAGTAGTATAATATATAGCAATCAGCCCCAGCATTTT

J: TRBJ1-3
size: many
V: TRBV7-2
D: TRBD1
CDR3: CASSQDRGRNTIYF
DNA: TGTGCCAGCAGCCAAGACAGGGGAAGAAACACCATATATTTT

J: TRBJ1-2
size: many
V: TRBV19
D: -
CDR3: CASSGGTGSRRYGYTF
DNA: TGTGCCAGTAGTGGAGGAACAGGCAGCAGGCGGTATGGCTACACCTTC

J: TRBJ2-7
size: many
V: TRBV6-2/TRBV6-3
D: TRBD1
CDR3: CASSWIGTVYEQYF
DNA: TGTGCCAGCAGTTGGATCGGGACAGTGTACGAGCAGTACTTC

J: TRBJ1-6
size: -
V: TRBV5-6
D: -
CDR3: CASSAAGTYQPLHF
DNA: TGTGCCAGCAGCGCGGCGGGTACCTACCAACCCCTCCACTTT

J: TRBJ2-3
size: many
V: TRBV7-2
D: -
CDR3: CASSHPYTDTQYF
DNA: TGTGCCAGCAGCCATCCTTACACAGATACGCAGTATTTT

J: TRBJ2-1
size: many
V: TRBV6-1
D: -
CDR3: CASKSHRGPYNEQFF
DNA: TGTGCCAGCAAATCCCACAGAGGTCCCTACAATGAGCAGTTCTTC

J: TRBJ1-4
size: -
V: TRBV24-1
D: -
CDR3: CATSDLTGIGRATNEKLFF
DNA: TGTGCCACCAGTGATTTGACAGGGATTGGAAGGGCAACTAATGAAAAACTGTTTTTT

J: TRBJ1-2
size: many
V: TRBV28
D: -
CDR3: CASSLIPGTSGYTF
DNA: TGTGCCAGCAGTTTAATACCAGGGACCTCAGGCTACACCTTC

J: TRBJ1-3
size: few
V: TRBV11-2
D: -
CDR3: CASSPLTAPGNTIYF
DNA: TGTGCCAGCAGCCCCCTAACGGCTCCTGGAAACACCATATATTTT